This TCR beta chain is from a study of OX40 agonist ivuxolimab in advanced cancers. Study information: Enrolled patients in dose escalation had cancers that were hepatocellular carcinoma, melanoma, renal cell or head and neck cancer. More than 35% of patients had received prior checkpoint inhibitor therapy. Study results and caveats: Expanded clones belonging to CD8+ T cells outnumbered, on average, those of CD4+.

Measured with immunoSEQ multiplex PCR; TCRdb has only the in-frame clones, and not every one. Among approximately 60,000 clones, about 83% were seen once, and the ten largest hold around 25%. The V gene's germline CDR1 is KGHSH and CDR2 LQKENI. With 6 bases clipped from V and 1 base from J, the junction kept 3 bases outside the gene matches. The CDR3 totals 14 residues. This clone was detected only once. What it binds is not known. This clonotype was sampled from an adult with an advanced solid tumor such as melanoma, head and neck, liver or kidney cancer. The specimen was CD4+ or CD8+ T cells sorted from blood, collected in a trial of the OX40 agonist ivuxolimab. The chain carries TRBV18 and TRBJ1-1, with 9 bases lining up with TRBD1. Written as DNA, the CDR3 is TGTGCCAGCTCGTCGGGACAGGGGAACACTGAAGCTTTCTTT. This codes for CASSSGQGNTEAFF.